One and the same sample provided the 20 T cell receptor beta chains below, sequenced in a study of yellow fever vaccine responses in identical twins. TCRdb used MiXCR to reprocess the RT-PCR reads, holding one entry per CDR3 protein. Of roughly 2,200 distinct CDR3 sequences listed, around 86% were seen once; the top ten hold roughly 6%. The sequencing here drew on T cells from blood (PBMCs), unsorted or a sorted subset (not recorded which), taken before or after yellow fever vaccination (not recorded which). Receptors were obtained from a woman aged 18-29 years who received the yellow fever vaccine.

This chain connects TRBV19 to TRBJ2-7, with a tentative D call TRBD2 (7 bases). This CDR3 has 17 residues. CDR1 and CDR2 from the germline V gene are LNHDA and SQIVND (reference sequence). The V end was cut by 8 bases, the J end by 3 bases, with 26 bases between. The CDR3 bases are TGTGCCAGTCCAAGCGGACGGGGGGCTGTGGGCTACTACGAGCAGTACTTC. Encoded protein: CASPSGRGAVGYYEQYF.

This rearrangement joins TRBV19 to TRBJ2-3, with TRBD2 matching 8 bases. Germline CDR1 is LNHDA and CDR2 is SQIVND (reference sequence). The CDR3 extends over 13 amino acids. V lost 2 bases and J lost 6; bases outside the gene matches: 1. This chain's CDR3 is CASSILAGDTQYF. The CDR3 nucleotides are TGTGCCAGTAGTATATTAGCGGGGGATACGCAGTATTTT.

The rearrangement links TRBV5-1 to TRBJ2-1; possible D gene TRBD1, 6 bases. Between the trimmed V and J ends, which lost 0 bases and 8 bases, there was a span of 18 bases. The germline V gene encodes CDR1 SGHRS and CDR2 YFSETQ. The CDR3 is made up of 16 amino acids. CDR3 DNA sequence: TGCGCCAGCAGCTTGGAGGGACACTACCCAGGGGATGAGCAGTTCTTC. Translation gives CASSLEGHYPGDEQFF.

The chain is built from TRBV23-1 and TRBJ1-1; TRBD1 aligns across 7 bases. TRBV23-1 is an ORF, and what it does is uncertain. The V and J ends lost 5 bases and 7 bases, in that order; junction bases with no gene match: 16. The CDR3 has 16 residues. The CDR3 region is CASSEPTGSMGGEAFF. The DNA of the CDR3 is TGCGCCAGCAGTGAACCGACAGGGTCGATGGGCGGTGAAGCTTTCTTT.

This clonotype was detected once. V and J are TRBV4-3 and TRBJ2-3; 9 bases fit TRBD2. Trimming took 5 bases from V and 0 from J; bases not matched to a gene: 18. The V gene's germline CDR1 is LGHNA and CDR2 YSLEER. The length of the CDR3 is 20 residues. The CDR3 spells CASSTRRGGIWPPSTDTQYF. The CDR3 coding sequence is TGCGCCAGCAGCACCCGGCGGGGGGGCATTTGGCCCCCTAGCACAGATACGCAGTATTTT.

V and J are TRBV15 and TRBJ2-7; D might be TRBD1 (5 bases). Deletions cut 3 bases from V and 0 bases from J, with 12 bases between. Germline V CDR1 and CDR2: LNHNV, YYDKDF (reference sequence). This CDR3 has 15 amino acids. CDR3 amino acids: CATSSSTGDSYEQYF. DNA of the CDR3: TGTGCCACCAGCAGCAGTACAGGAGACTCCTACGAGCAGTACTTC.

The V and J genes are TRBV2 and TRBJ2-7; no firm D call. V dropped 2 bases and J dropped 0 bases, with 5 bases sitting between them. Germline CDR1 SNHLY, CDR2 FYNNEI. CDR3 length equals 13 residues. The CDR3 bases are TGTGCCAGCAGTGAATCAGCCTCCTACGAGCAGTACTTC. The encoded protein is CASSESASYEQYF.

This chain connects TRBV9 to TRBJ2-3; D is undetermined. V was trimmed by 3 bases and J by 6 bases, leaving 8 bases between them. This CDR3 spans 12 amino acids. CDR1 and CDR2 (germline): SGDLS, YYNGEE. The CDR3 DNA reads TGTGCCAGCAGCGGGACCAAGGATACGCAGTATTTT. Translating gives CASSGTKDTQYF.

This chain joins TRBV5-6 and TRBJ2-7; a possible D gene is TRBD2 (6 bases). Germline lookup yields CDR1 SGHDT and CDR2 YYEEEE. Trimming removed 4 bases from V and 0 bases from J, with 14 bases in between. The CDR3 consists of 15 residues. CDR3 DNA sequence: TGTGCCAGCAGCAAACCTCGGGAGCACTCCTACGAGCAGTACTTC. Encoded protein: CASSKPREHSYEQYF.

CDR3 DNA sequence: TGTGCCAGCAGCTCCCTGGCTTCGACCCTCCACTTT. Translating it yields CASSSLASTLHF. The chain couples TRBV7-9 to TRBJ1-6; no reliable D call. Per germline, CDR1 SEHNR and CDR2 FQNEAQ (reference sequence). The CDR3 has 12 residues. Trimming took 4 bases from V and 14 from J, leaving 12 bases between them.

The CDR3 coding sequence is TGCGCCAGCAGCTACAGGGGTTCCGAACGTCCCCAAGAGACCCAGTACTTC. Its translation: CASSYRGSERPQETQYF. The chain is built from TRBV5-1 and TRBJ2-5; the match to TRBD1 covers 7 bases. CDR1 SGHRS and CDR2 YFSETQ come from the germline V gene. J gave up 1 base and V 3 bases, and 12 bases lay outside the gene matches. The CDR3 is 17 residues long.

Points on this clonotype: At one end, the junction sequence differs from germline, possibly due to a read error. V usage is TRBV5-5 and J usage is TRBJ1-1; perhaps TRBD1 as D (6 bases). Looked up from germline, CDR1 is SGHKS and CDR2 is YYEKEE (reference sequence). CDR3 length: 14 residues. The DNA for the CDR3 is TGTGCCAGCAGCTTGGGTCAGGGGTTCTCTGAACCTTTCTTT. The encoded protein is CASSLGQGFSEPFF. The full variable domain, in which reference TRBV5-5 and TRBJ1-1 provide the parts outside the CDR3, is DAGVTQSPTHLIKTRGQQVTLRCSPISGHKSVSWYQQVLGQGPQFIFQYYEKEERGRGNFPDRFSARQFPNYSSELNVNALLLGDSALYLCASSLGQGFSEPFFGQGTRLTVV.

The CDR3 sequence is CASSLALSGGGSYNEQFF. Written as DNA, the CDR3 is TGTGCCAGCAGTTTAGCTCTAAGCGGGGGGGGCTCCTACAATGAGCAGTTCTTC. The chain recombines TRBV12-3 or TRBV12-4 with TRBJ2-1; 10 bases fit TRBD2. The CDR3 extends over 18 amino acids. Losses at the gene ends were 0 bases for V and 0 bases for J; bases not matched to a gene: 5.

This clonotype was observed a handful of times. The CDR3 bases are TGTGCCAGCGGCGGAGGGGGTTCCGAGCAGTACTTC. Its protein is CASGGGGSEQYF. This sequence joins TRBV9 and TRBJ2-7, with D perhaps being TRBD1 or TRBD2 (6 bases each). The CDR3 runs 12 residues. The germline V gene encodes CDR1 SGDLS and CDR2 YYNGEE. V lost 7 bases and J lost 6, with 14 bases in between.

This clonotype was seen a few times. DNA of the CDR3: TGCCCCAGGGCCATGAACACTGAAGCTTTCTTT. Its protein is CPRAMNTEAFF. The J gene is TRBJ1-1, the V gene TRBV29-1; D may be TRBD1 (5 bases). The CDR3 sequence is 11 residues long. Looked up from germline, CDR1 is SQVTM and CDR2 is ANQGSEA.

The CDR3 region is CSVEDRASGGPSTDTQYF. CDR3 sequence (DNA): TGCAGCGTTGAAGATCGGGCTAGCGGAGGACCTAGCACAGATACGCAGTATTTT. V gene TRBV29-1 combines with J gene TRBJ2-3; TRBD2 agrees at 7 bases. The CDR3 totals 18 residues. Germline loops: CDR1 SQVTM, CDR2 ANQGSEA. Trimming removed 0 bases from V and 0 bases from J; junction bases left unmatched: 12.

The CDR3 here is CASSLGRIYNEQFF. CDR3 DNA: TGTGCCAGCAGCTTAGGTCGAATCTACAATGAGCAGTTCTTC. The V call is TRBV7-9, the J call TRBJ2-1; D is unclear. V was clipped by 1 base and J by 3 bases, with 7 bases between them. The germline CDR1 and CDR2 sequences are SEHNR and FQNEAQ (reference sequence). CDR3 length equals 14 residues.

V gene TRBV11-2 combines with J gene TRBJ1-1, with D maybe TRBD1 (6 bases). This CDR3 has 17 amino acids. The germline V gene encodes CDR1 SGHAT and CDR2 FQNNGV. V lost 2 bases and J lost 4, with 20 bases in between. CDR3 DNA sequence: TGTGCCAGCAGCTTATTTTTGTTAGGGGGTGAAGTCACTGAAGCTTTCTTT. It translates to CASSLFLLGGEVTEAFF. The full variable domain, its missing parts supplied by reference TRBV11-2 and TRBJ1-1, is EAGVAQSPRYKIIEKRQSVAFWCNPISGHATLYWYQQILGQGPKLLIQFQNNGVVDDSQLPKDRFSAERLKGVDSTLKIQPAKLEDSAVYLCASSLFLLGGEVTEAFFGQGTRLTVV.

Here the CDR3 reads CASRRGSYNEQFF. Here the CDR3 DNA reads TGTGCCAGCAGAAGGGGGTCCTACAATGAGCAGTTCTTC. This sequence joins TRBV7-9 and TRBJ2-1; possible D gene TRBD1, 6 bases. The germline gives CDR1 SEHNR, CDR2 FQNEAQ (reference sequence). The CDR3 is 13 residues long. Trimming pared 6 bases from V and 1 base from J, leaving 7 bases between.

The rearrangement uses TRBV29-1 and TRBJ1-1; D unresolved. Germline V gene data show CDR1 as SQVTM and CDR2 as ANQGSEA. V lost 4 bases to trimming and J lost 3 bases, with 15 bases between them. CDR3 length: 14 amino acids. The CDR3 region has the DNA TGCAGCGTTGTGGTCGGGTCCCCAGACACTGAAGCTTTCTTT. Translating gives CSVVVGSPDTEAFF.